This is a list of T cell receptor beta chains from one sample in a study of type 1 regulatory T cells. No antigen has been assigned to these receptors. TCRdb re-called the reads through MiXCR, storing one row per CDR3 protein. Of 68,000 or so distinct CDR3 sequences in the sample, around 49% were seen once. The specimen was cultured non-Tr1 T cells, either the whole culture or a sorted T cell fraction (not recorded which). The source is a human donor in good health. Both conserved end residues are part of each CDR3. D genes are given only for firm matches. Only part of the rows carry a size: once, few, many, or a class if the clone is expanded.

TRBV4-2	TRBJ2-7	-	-	TGTGCCAGCAGCCGTGGGAGAGCTCCACAGGAGCCTTACGAGCAGTACTTC	CASSRGRAPQEPYEQYF
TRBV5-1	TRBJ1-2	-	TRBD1	TGCGCCAGCAGCGGGGGGACGGACAGGGGGCGTGATGGCTACACCTTC	CASSGGTDRGRDGYTF
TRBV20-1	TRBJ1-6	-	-	TGCAGTGCTAGTTCGGGGAGCTCCTATAATTCACCCCTCCACTTT	CSASSGSSYNSPLHF
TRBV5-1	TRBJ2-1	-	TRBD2	TGCGCCAGTGCACTGGGGGGGTTTAATGAGCAGTTCTTC	CASALGGFNEQFF
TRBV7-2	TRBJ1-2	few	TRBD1	TGTGCCAGCAGCGCCGTACAGGGGAACTATGGCTACACCTTC	CASSAVQGNYGYTF
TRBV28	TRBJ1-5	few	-	TGTGCCAGCAGTTCCGGGTCGGGGGGTAATCAGCCCCAGCATTTT	CASSSGSGGNQPQHF
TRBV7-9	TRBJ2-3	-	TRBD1	TGTGCCAGCAGCACATCCCGGGACAGGGGGCGGAGGAGCGGGGCTGATACGCAGTATTTT	CASSTSRDRGRRSGADTQYF
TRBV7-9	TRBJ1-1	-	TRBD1	TGTGCCAGCAGCTTAGGGACAGGGCCGAACACTGAAGCTTTCTTT	CASSLGTGPNTEAFF
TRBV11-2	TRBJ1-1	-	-	TGTGCCAGCAGCTTAGGAGGAGGGAGGGACACTGAAGCTTTCTTT	CASSLGGGRDTEAFF
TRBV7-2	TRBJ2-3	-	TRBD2	TGTGCCAGCAGCTTCAAGACTAGCTTCACAGATACGCAGTATTTT	CASSFKTSFTDTQYF
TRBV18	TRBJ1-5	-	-	TGTGCCAGCTCACCTAGACAGGCAGAGCCCCAGCATTTT	CASSPRQAEPQHF
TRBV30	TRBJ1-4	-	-	TGTGCCTGGAGTCGGACAGTGAAGAATGAAAAACTGTTTTTT	CAWSRTVKNEKLFF
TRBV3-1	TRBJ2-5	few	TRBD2	TGTGCCAGCAGCCGGGGACTAGCAGGGACCAAGACCCAGTACTTC	CASSRGLAGTKTQYF
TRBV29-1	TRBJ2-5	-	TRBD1	TGCAACGCTAACAGGGGGATCCAAGAGACCCAGTACTTC	CNANRGIQETQYF
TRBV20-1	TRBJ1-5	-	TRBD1	TGCAGTGCTGGCCCGACAGGGGGCCAAAGCAATCAGCCCCAGCATTTT	CSAGPTGGQSNQPQHF
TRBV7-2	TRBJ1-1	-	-	TGTGCCAGCAGCCCGCGGGGGCTTAGTGGCACTGAAGCTTTCTTT	CASSPRGLSGTEAFF
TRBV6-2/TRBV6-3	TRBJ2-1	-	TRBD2	TGTGCCAGCAGTTGGCGGGGGGGGTACAATGAGCAGTTCTTC	CASSWRGGYNEQFF
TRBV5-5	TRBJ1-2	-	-	TGTGCCAGCGGCGTATCCTACTATGGCTACACCTTC	CASGVSYYGYTF
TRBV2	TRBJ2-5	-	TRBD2	TGTGCCAGCAGTGAAGGGACTAGCGGACTACAGGGGGCCCAGTACTTC	CASSEGTSGLQGAQYF
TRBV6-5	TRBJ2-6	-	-	TGTGCCAGCAGTCGGTACAGTTACTCTGGGGCCAACGTCCTGACTTTC	CASSRYSYSGANVLTF
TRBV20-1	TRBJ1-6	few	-	TGCAGTGCTAGGGACACCGGTTCACCCCTCCACTTT	CSARDTGSPLHF
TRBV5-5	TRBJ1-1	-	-	TGTGCCAGCAGCTCCCTTAGGGCAGGTTCGAACACTGAAGCTTTCTTT	CASSSLRAGSNTEAFF
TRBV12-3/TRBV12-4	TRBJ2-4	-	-	TGTGCCAGCAGGGCGGGACACCAGGAAAACATTCAGTACTTC	CASRAGHQENIQYF
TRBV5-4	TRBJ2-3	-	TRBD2	TGTGCCAGCAGCGGGACTAGCTCCCGCACAGATACGCAGTATTTT	CASSGTSSRTDTQYF
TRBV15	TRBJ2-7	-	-	TGTGCCACCAGCAGAGAATTAGTATCCCACGAGCAGTACTTC	CATSRELVSHEQYF
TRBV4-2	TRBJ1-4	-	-	TGTGCCAGCAGCCAGGGGACACCCGGTAATGAAAAACTGTTTTTT	CASSQGTPGNEKLFF
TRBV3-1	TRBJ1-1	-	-	TGTGCCAGCAGCCCCAGGGCGAACACTGAAGCTTTCTTT	CASSPRANTEAFF
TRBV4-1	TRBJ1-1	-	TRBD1	TGCGCCAGCAGCCGACGCGGACAGGGCGACTTGAACACTGAAGCTTTCTTT	CASSRRGQGDLNTEAFF
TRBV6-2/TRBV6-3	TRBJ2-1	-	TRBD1	TGTGCCAGCAGTCCGGGACAGAGCTCCTACAATGAGCAGTTCTTC	CASSPGQSSYNEQFF
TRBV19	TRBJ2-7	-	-	TGTGCCAGTAGTTCCAGGGACGGCCTCTCCTACGAGCAGTACTTC	CASSSRDGLSYEQYF
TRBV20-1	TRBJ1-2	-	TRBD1	TGCAGTGCAAACGGACAGGGATCAACCCGTGGCTACACCTTC	CSANGQGSTRGYTF
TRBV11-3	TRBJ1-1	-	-	TGTGCCAGCAGTCAAAAGTACACCCTGAACACTGAAGCTTTCTTT	CASSQKYTLNTEAFF
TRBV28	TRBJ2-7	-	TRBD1	TGTGCCAGCAGCCGGGACAGGGGGTCGTACGAGCAGTACTTC	CASSRDRGSYEQYF
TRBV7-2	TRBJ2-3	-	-	TGTGCCAGCAGCTTAGATGGCCGACGCACAGATACGCAGTATTTT	CASSLDGRRTDTQYF
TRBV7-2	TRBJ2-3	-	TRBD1	TGTGCCGAGGGCCCCGCAGCAGGGGGTACAGATACGCAGTATTTT	CAEGPAAGGTDTQYF
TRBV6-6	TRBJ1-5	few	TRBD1	TGTGCCAGCAGTCGGACAGGGAGCGGTCGCAATCAGCCCCAGCATTTT	CASSRTGSGRNQPQHF
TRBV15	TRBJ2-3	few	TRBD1	TGTGCCACCAGCAGAGATGGGGGCAGGGGGATGAACACAGATACGCAGTATTTT	CATSRDGGRGMNTDTQYF
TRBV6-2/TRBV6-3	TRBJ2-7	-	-	TGTGCCAGCAGTGAACAGGAACGCTACGAGCAGTACTTC	CASSEQERYEQYF
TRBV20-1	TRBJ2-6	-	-	TGCAGTGCTAGGGAACGGAGGACAGCGACATCCTCTGGGGCCAACGTCCTGACTTTC	CSARERRTATSSGANVLTF
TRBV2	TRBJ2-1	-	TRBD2	TGTGCCAGCACTAAGGGACTAGCGGGGGCAAATGAGCAGTTCTTC	CASTKGLAGANEQFF
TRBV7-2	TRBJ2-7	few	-	TGTGCCAGCAGCTTCGGGAGTACTCCCGAATACGAGCAGTACTTC	CASSFGSTPEYEQYF
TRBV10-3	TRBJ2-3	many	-	TGTGCCATCAGCAACAGTAACACAGATACGCAGTATTTT	CAISNSNTDTQYF
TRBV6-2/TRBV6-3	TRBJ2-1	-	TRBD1	TGTGCCAGCAGTGGTAGACAGGGGGCTCTTGAGCAGTTCTTC	CASSGRQGALEQFF
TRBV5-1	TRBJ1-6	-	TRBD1	TGCGCCAGCAGCCTGACCGGACAGGGAGAATCACCCCTCCACTTT	CASSLTGQGESPLHF
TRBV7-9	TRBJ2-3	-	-	TGTGCCAGCAGCTTAGACCTAAGGGGCGCAGATACGCAGTATTTT	CASSLDLRGADTQYF
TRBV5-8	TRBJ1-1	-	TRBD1	TGTGCCAGCAGCTTGCGGGACAGGAACACTGAAGCTTTCTTT	CASSLRDRNTEAFF
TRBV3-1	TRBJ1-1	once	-	TGTGCCAGCAGCCAAGGGTGGCAGTCAAACACTGAAGCTTTCTTT	CASSQGWQSNTEAFF
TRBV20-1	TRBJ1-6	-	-	TGCAGTGCCTCGAATCCTCTTAGCTCCTATAATTCACCCCTCCACTTT	CSASNPLSSYNSPLHF
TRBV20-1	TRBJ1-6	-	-	TGCAGAGCTAGAGACCAAGGAGAACTCTATAATTCACCCCTCCACTTT	CRARDQGELYNSPLHF
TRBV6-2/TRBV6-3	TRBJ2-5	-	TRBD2	TGTGCCAGCAGCAAAGCGGGGGGCCAAGAGACCCAGTACTTC	CASSKAGGQETQYF
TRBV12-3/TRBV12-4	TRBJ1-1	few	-	TGTGCCAGCAGTTTTTCGCCTGAAGCTTTCTTT	CASSFSPEAFF
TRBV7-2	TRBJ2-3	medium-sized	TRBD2	TGTGCCAGCAGCTTTGTCAGCGGGGGGGCCGGCACAGATACGCAGTATTTT	CASSFVSGGAGTDTQYF
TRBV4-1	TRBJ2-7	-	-	TGCGCCAGCAGCCAAGAGTTAGGGCAGAGAAAATACGAGCAGTACTTC	CASSQELGQRKYEQYF
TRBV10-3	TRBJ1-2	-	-	TGTGCCATCAGTGAGTCTCGCTCTGAGGCAGGGTTTGCTGGCTACACCTTC	CAISESRSEAGFAGYTF
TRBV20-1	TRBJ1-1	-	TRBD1	TGCAGTGCTAGTATGACAGGGGGGTATAAGGACACTGAAGCTTTCTTT	CSASMTGGYKDTEAFF
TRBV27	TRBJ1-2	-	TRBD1	TGTGCCAGCAGGGACAGGGAAAAGAACTATGGCTACACCTTC	CASRDREKNYGYTF
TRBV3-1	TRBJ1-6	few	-	TGTGCCAGCAGCCCGACAGCCTATAATTCACCCCTCCACTTT	CASSPTAYNSPLHF
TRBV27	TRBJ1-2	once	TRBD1	TGTGCCAGCAGTTTATCGACAGGGGCTGCCGGCTACACCTTC	CASSLSTGAAGYTF
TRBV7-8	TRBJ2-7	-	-	TGTGCCAGCAGCCCTTGGCGGACAGACCTCTACGAGCAGTACTTC	CASSPWRTDLYEQYF
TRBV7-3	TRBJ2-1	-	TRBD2	TGTGCCAGCAGCTTAGTGGGACTAGCGGGGGGCCCCTACAATGAGCAGTTCTTC	CASSLVGLAGGPYNEQFF